The text below deals with one T cell receptor beta chain. The antigen it binds to is not known. There are no base qualities to consult, and no much larger clone falls within one base. Graves' hyperthyroidism was defined as stable when no progression to ophthalmopathy occurred over 18 months of follow-up. The hyperthyroidism patients were between 18 and 65 years old and newly diagnosed, with a disease duration of less than 2 months. Any patient with an uncontrolled infection, another autoimmune disease, pregnancy or lactation was excluded. Clinical symptoms, serum thyroxine and TRAb, thyroid ultrasound, and orbital computed tomography formed the basis for the diagnoses. Trizol reagent was used to extract total RNA, and RNA quality was then checked on an Agilent 2100 Bioanalyzer. The data belong to a study of T cells in Graves' hyperthyroidism and ophthalmopathy (dated by TCRdb to between 2017 and 2020). General notes on the study: To identify TCR V-J signatures that set the groups apart, the researchers used a discovery cohort of 95 to 100 patients, made up of roughly 45 with Graves' ophthalmopathy and 57 with stable Graves' hyperthyroidism. Whether ophthalmopathy could be predicted prospectively was tested in an independent validation cohort made up of approximately 19 hyperthyroidism patients plus 17 patients who later progressed to ophthalmopathy. The roughly 91 discovery patients were randomly split 7:3 into training and test sets. Thyroid tissue and blood T-cell repertoires from six Graves' hyperthyroidism patients were also compared in the study. Once sampling was done, hyperthyroidism patients were given methimazole at a starting dose of 30 mg daily, whereas ophthalmopathy patients were given high-dose intravenous methylprednisolone. TCR Vbeta CDR3 sequencing of roughly 140 peripheral blood samples (roughly 41 ophthalmopathy, 70 to 85 hyperthyroidism and around 17 progressor patients) is reported in the paper.

Clipping removes 5 bases from V and 9 bases from J, with 5 as the unmatched junction base count. There are 14 amino acids in the CDR3, from cysteine to phenylalanine inclusive. The entry retains the CDR3 DNA only, 42 bases that are in frame from base 1. The TCR beta CDR3 regions were amplified from the RNA transcripts. For the first round of RT-PCR on the TCR CDR3, the HTBI primer set was used together with the Qiagen OneStep RT-PCR kit. A second multiplex PCR round built the libraries, followed by size selection and purification. Paired-end sequencing of the libraries was performed with 100 bp reads on an Illumina HiSeq2000. The published analysis was carried out like this. SOAPnuke was used to process the raw data, throwing out any read that contained adapters or uncalled bases, had a mean Phred below 15, or lacked an exact constant-primer or identifier match. COPE v1.2.5 was used to merge high-quality paired reads, and clonotypes were defined as unique nucleotide sequences. MiTCR v1.1 was used to align the clonotypes against IMGT TRBV, TRBD and TRBJ reference segments. Analysis was restricted to V-J combinations with a frequency above 0.0001, which covered about 99% of repertoires. The TCS score was defined as the ratio of F50 (clonal expansion) to E x V (chaos), calculated using BLOSUM62-based TCRdist between CDR3 peptides within each V-J. Welch's t-statistics and random forest reduced around 520 V-J features to 10 to 15, which were used in a naive Bayes classifier (R e1071). Thyroid-blood repertoire similarity was quantified with the Morisita-Horn index. TCRdb applied fastp at Q25 and MiXCR to the public reads, then kept only in-frame beta chains. Rows are unified per CDR3 protein, each entry keeping the most common DNA and genes. TCRdb, not the authors, supplied the V and J calls. The sample contains around 580,000 distinct CDR3 sequences, 46% of them found a single time. More than 7.5% of the sample is held by the ten biggest clonotypes.

General conclusions and limits of the study: In validation, the model predicted progression to ophthalmopathy a median of around six months before onset, with about 70% sensitivity and about 75% specificity. No statistical method was used to fix the sample size in advance, and group allocation was not hidden from the investigators. Most expanded thyroid clonotypes (frequency above 0.001) were also found in blood, which suggests that blood repertoires may mirror thyroid immune responses. Ophthalmopathy was separated from stable hyperthyroidism by a 13 V-J signature model, with roughly 88% sensitivity and approximately 81% specificity obtained in cross-validation and 80%/75% obtained in testing.

The TCR was taken from a woman aged 18-35 years with Graves' hyperthyroidism. The V and J segments used are TRBV12-3 or TRBV12-4 and TRBJ1-6, and TRBD1 aligns with 9 junction nucleotides. Sequenced material: peripheral blood or thyroid tissue (not recorded which). The sequence in DNA is TGTGCCAGCAGTACGGACAGGGGAGGTTCACCCCTCCACTTT. It is translated as CASSTDRGGSPLHF.